Shown below are 31 T cell receptor beta chains from a single sample sequenced in a study of chemoradiotherapy in HPV16-positive cancers. The data were produced by immunoSEQ multiplex PCR, yet TCRdb's version contains in-frame clones alone and is incomplete. This repertoire shows 40,000 to 60,000 clones, about 88% found once; its top ten account for under 3.5%. The sample here was blood, taken from a patient who underwent chemoradiotherapy. All receptors come from a human donor with HPV-associated anogenital cancer.

This clone was picked up a small number of times. This chain uses TRBV6-4 with TRBJ2-2, with D unclear. In germline, CDR1 is MRHNA, CDR2 SNTAGT. The V and J ends lost 2 bases and 5 bases respectively, with 6 bases between them. CDR3 length: 13 residues. CDR3 bases: TGTGCCAGCAGTGACAGGGAAACCGGGGAGCTGTTTTTT. This gives the protein CASSDRETGELFF.

The chain recombines TRBV9 with TRBJ1-1; D gene unclear. Trimming took 0 bases from V and 3 from J, leaving 6 bases between them. CDR1 SGDLS and CDR2 YYNGEE come from the germline V gene. This CDR3 region has 13 residues. The CDR3 sequence is CASSVGPDTEAFF. As DNA, the CDR3 is TGTGCCAGCAGCGTAGGACCGGACACTGAAGCTTTCTTT. Full variable domain (missing parts from reference TRBV9 and TRBJ1-1): DSGVTQTPKHLITATGQRVTLRCSPRSGDLSVYWYQQSLDQGLQFLIQYYNGEERAKGNILERFSAQQFPDLHSELNLSSLELGDSALYFCASSVGPDTEAFFGQGTRLTVV.

The V gene is TRBV2, the J gene TRBJ2-7; D is undetermined. Germline CDR1 reads SNHLY; CDR2 reads FYNNEI. Trimming cost V 7 bases and J 1 base, with 11 bases left between them. The CDR3 extends over 13 amino acids. CDR3 DNA: TGTGCCAGCACTGTTGCGGATTCCTACGAGCAGTACTTC. Translation gives CASTVADSYEQYF. Together with reference TRBV2 and TRBJ2-7, the CDR3 gives the full variable domain: EPEVTQTPSHQVTQMGQEVILRCVPISNHLYFYWYRQILGQKVEFLVSFYNNEISEKSEIFDDQFSVERPDGSNFTLKIRSTKLEDSAMYFCASTVADSYEQYFGPGTRLTVT.

As regards this clone: The same CDR3 is also encoded by other DNA sequences in this sample. The chain combines TRBV30 with TRBJ2-7; 10 nucleotides match TRBD1. The germline V gene encodes CDR1 GTSNPN and CDR2 SVGIG (reference sequence). V was pared by 5 bases and J by 8 bases, with 9 bases of the junction left unmatched. This CDR3 is built from 13 residues. Here the CDR3 DNA reads TGTGCCTGGGGGCGGGACAGGGGTAGTCAGCAGTACTTC. Residues: CAWGRDRGSQQYF.

The V call is TRBV2, the J call TRBJ2-5; D uncertain. The DNA end favors TRBJ2-7, so the J call may be wrong. CDR3 length: 11 amino acids. Looked up from germline, CDR1 is SNHLY and CDR2 is FYNNEI. CDR3 in DNA: TGTGCCAGCAGTACCGCATACGAGCAGTACTTC. It yields the protein CASSTAYEQYF.

The V gene is TRBV19, the J gene TRBJ2-7; tentatively, D is TRBD1 (6 bases). V lost 4 bases, J lost 2 bases, and 21 bases lay in between. The CDR3 is 17 amino acids. Germline assignment: CDR1 LNHDA and CDR2 SQIVND (reference sequence). CDR3 protein: CASSKDDTAGVPYEQYF. CDR3 in DNA: TGTGCCAGTAGTAAAGACGACACGGCAGGGGTCCCCTACGAGCAGTACTTC.

The gene calls are TRBV7-2 and TRBJ2-1, with D possibly being TRBD1 or TRBD2 (5 bases each). Trimming stripped 1 base from V and 4 bases from J, with 11 bases between. Germline values: CDR1 SGHTA, CDR2 FQGNSA. The CDR3 is 15 residues long. The CDR3 nucleotides read TGTGCCAGCAGCTTAGATCGGGGCGCGTACAATGAGCAGTTCTTC. Encoded protein: CASSLDRGAYNEQFF. The full variable domain, completed using reference TRBV7-2 and TRBJ2-1, is GAGVSQSPSNKVTEKGKDVELRCDPISGHTALYWYRQSLGQGLEFLIYFQGNSAPDKSGLPSDRFSAERTGGSVSTLTIQRTQQEDSAVYLCASSLDRGAYNEQFFGPGTRLTVL.

The V call is TRBV5-4, the J call TRBJ2-1, with 9 nucleotides matching TRBD1. The germline V gene has CDR1 SGHNT and CDR2 YYREEE (reference sequence). Trimming at V came to 4 bases and at J to 10 bases, leaving 15 bases not matched to a gene. This CDR3 is 16 amino acids long. The CDR3 protein is CASSPSRDRAPQEQFF. CDR3 nucleotide sequence: TGTGCCAGCAGCCCGTCCCGGGACAGGGCCCCTCAGGAGCAGTTCTTC.

The chain has TRBV7-2 and TRBJ2-7; perhaps TRBD2 as D (5 bases). The V end was cut by 3 bases, the J end by 2 bases, with 11 bases between. The germline V gene encodes CDR1 SGHTA and CDR2 FQGNSA. The CDR3 spans 14 residues. The chain's CDR3 is CASSLDSHAYEQYF. DNA of the CDR3: TGTGCCAGCAGCTTGGACTCACACGCCTACGAGCAGTACTTC. Complete variable domain (other parts from reference TRBV7-2 and TRBJ2-7): GAGVSQSPSNKVTEKGKDVELRCDPISGHTALYWYRQSLGQGLEFLIYFQGNSAPDKSGLPSDRFSAERTGGSVSTLTIQRTQQEDSAVYLCASSLDSHAYEQYFGPGTRLTVT.

The J gene is TRBJ2-2, the V gene TRBV11-3; D unresolved. The CDR3 totals 13 residues. The germline V and J ends were trimmed by 0 bases and 6 bases, with 5 bases remaining between them. Germline CDR1 reads SGHNT; CDR2 reads YENEEA. The CDR3 region has the DNA TGTGCCAGCAGCTTAGAAAGGGCCGGGGAGCTGTTTTTT. Its translation: CASSLERAGELFF.

This chain connects TRBV19 to TRBJ2-1; D is undetermined. V lost 7 bases to trimming and J lost 0 bases, with 10 bases between them. This CDR3 has 14 residues. Germline V gives CDR1 LNHDA, CDR2 SQIVND (reference sequence). The CDR3 DNA sequence: TGTGCCAGTACGAAAGATAGCTCCTACAATGAGCAGTTCTTC. Translating it yields CASTKDSSYNEQFF.

The rearrangement joins TRBV4-3 to TRBJ1-2; D gene unclear. The V and J ends lost 1 base and 2 bases respectively, with 8 bases between them. The CDR3 contains 14 residues. CDR1 is LGHNA and CDR2 is YSLEER in the germline V gene. CDR3 sequence (DNA): TGCGCCAGCAGCCAAGGGGTGATGAACTATGGCTACACCTTC. Translated, it gives CASSQGVMNYGYTF.

V gene TRBV4-2 combines with J gene TRBJ1-2; 8 nucleotides agree with TRBD1. This CDR3 spans 16 amino acids. The junction had 7 bases not matched to a gene; V was cut back by 0 bases and J by 4 bases. The V gene's germline CDR1 is LGHNA and CDR2 YNFKEQ. The CDR3 sequence is CASSQDRQGRIYGYTF. CDR3 sequence (DNA): TGTGCCAGCAGCCAAGATAGACAGGGGCGTATCTATGGCTACACCTTC.

This chain connects TRBV7-2 to TRBJ1-2; D is ambiguous. The germline V and J ends were trimmed by 5 bases and 8 bases, with 15 bases remaining between them. This CDR3 has 13 amino acids. Germline V gene sequence: CDR1 SGHTA, CDR2 FQGNSA. In DNA form, the CDR3 reads TGTGCCAGCAGCCCGTTACAGCGTGACGGCTACACCTTC. It encodes CASSPLQRDGYTF.

V and J are TRBV30 and TRBJ1-3, with D unclear. Trimming pared 4 bases from V and 4 bases from J, leaving 14 bases between. Germline V gene data show CDR1 as GTSNPN and CDR2 as SVGIG (reference sequence). The CDR3 extends over 14 amino acids. CDR3 bases: TGTGCCTGGAACGCCGGAGCGCCCGGAAACACCATATATTTT. Its translation is CAWNAGAPGNTIYF.

The chain carries TRBV30 and TRBJ2-1; possibly TRBD1 for D (5 bases). This CDR3 contains 13 residues. The germline V gene has CDR1 GTSNPN and CDR2 SVGIG (reference sequence). Trimming took 4 bases from V and 6 from J, leaving 13 bases between them. This CDR3 reads CAWTRGPPNEQFF. Written as DNA, the CDR3 is TGTGCCTGGACAAGGGGTCCTCCCAATGAGCAGTTCTTC.

DNA of the CDR3: TGTGCTAGTGGTTTGACAGGGTGGAGCCTTGAAAAACTGTTTTTT. Protein sequence: CASGLTGWSLEKLFF. The J gene is TRBJ1-4, the V gene TRBV12-5; TRBD1 is a possible D gene (6 bases). V lost 2 bases to trimming and J lost 7 bases, with 14 bases between them. Germline V gene sequence: CDR1 LGHNT, CDR2 FRNRAP. The CDR3 is made up of 15 amino acids.

CDR3 residues: CASSLAGRERGYEQYF. CDR3 DNA: TGTGCCAGCTCACTCGCGGGAAGGGAGCGAGGCTACGAGCAGTACTTC. V and J are TRBV18 and TRBJ2-7, with a weak D call TRBD2 (6 bases). CDR3 length: 16 amino acids. With 4 bases removed from V and 3 bases from J, the gap between germline ends came to 19 bases. Germline CDR1 and CDR2: KGHSH and LQKENI.

The sample holds one count of this clone. The V call is TRBV2, the J call TRBJ2-3; no firm D call. Germline V gives CDR1 SNHLY, CDR2 FYNNEI. Trimming cost V 1 base and J 4 bases, with 3 bases left between them. The CDR3 is 12 amino acids. The CDR3 region is CASSEGADTQYF. CDR3 coding DNA: TGTGCCAGCAGTGAAGGGGCAGATACGCAGTATTTT.

This chain uses TRBV30 with TRBJ1-1, with D possibly matching TRBD1 (5 bases). Germline CDR1 is GTSNPN and CDR2 is SVGIG (reference sequence). V was trimmed by 0 bases and J by 0 bases, leaving 8 bases between them. The CDR3 totals 14 residues. The CDR3 is CAWSVRVLNTEAFF. The CDR3 region has the DNA TGTGCCTGGAGTGTCAGGGTCCTGAACACTGAAGCTTTCTTT.

This chain joins TRBV27 and TRBJ1-5; 8 bases fit TRBD1. V gave up 7 bases and J gave up 2 bases; unmatched junction bases: 7. The CDR3 consists of 15 residues. Germline loops: CDR1 MNHEY, CDR2 SMNVEV (reference sequence). The CDR3 sequence: CASTPGTGGNQPQHF. In DNA form, the CDR3 reads TGTGCCAGCACCCCGGGGACAGGCGGCAATCAGCCCCAGCATTTT.

The chain combines TRBV19 with TRBJ2-3; no clear D gene. CDR3 length equals 15 residues. CDR1 LNHDA and CDR2 SQIVND come from the germline V gene (reference sequence). V was pared by 2 bases and J by 3 bases, with 12 bases between. In DNA form, the CDR3 reads TGTGCCAGTAGTATAAACGGCTTGTCGACAGATACGCAGTATTTT. Its protein product is CASSINGLSTDTQYF.

J is TRBJ2-1 and V is TRBV9; TRBD1 might be the D (6 bases). This CDR3 has 16 amino acids. Germline assignment: CDR1 SGDLS and CDR2 YYNGEE. The ends were cut back, 4 bases at V and 7 bases at J, with 21 bases in the middle. CDR3 DNA sequence: TGTGCCAGCAGCCCCTCCGCAGGGGCCGCTGCTAATGAGCAGTTCTTC. This translates into CASSPSAGAAANEQFF.

This clone came up a few times. This chain joins TRBV14 and TRBJ1-5; D not resolved. CDR1 and CDR2 from the germline V gene are SGHDN and FVKESK. This CDR3 is 12 amino acids long. Between the trimmed V and J ends, which lost 1 base and 5 bases, there was a span of 3 bases. CDR3 in amino acids: CASSQGYQPQHF. CDR3 bases: TGTGCCAGCAGCCAAGGGTATCAGCCCCAGCATTTT. The full variable domain, its missing parts supplied by reference TRBV14 and TRBJ1-5, is EAGVTQFPSHSVIEKGQTVTLRCDPISGHDNLYWYRRVMGKEIKFLLHFVKESKQDESGMPNNRFLAERTGGTYSTLKVQPAELEDSGVYFCASSQGYQPQHFGDGTRLSIL.

V is TRBV6-1 and J is TRBJ2-5; D is uncertain. The CDR3 loop spans 12 amino acids. Germline-derived CDR1 and CDR2 are MNHNS and SASEGT. Trimming took 8 bases from V and 2 from J, leaving 9 bases between them. The CDR3 coding sequence is TGTGCCAGCGACCCTCGGCAAGAGACCCAGTACTTC. Its translation: CASDPRQETQYF.

The chain is built from TRBV7-9 and TRBJ1-5; D remains ambiguous. CDR3 length: 15 amino acids. Per the germline V gene, CDR1 is SEHNR and CDR2 is FQNEAQ (reference sequence). V was trimmed by 1 base and J by 3 bases, leaving 10 bases between them. The chain's CDR3 is CASSLGGSHNQPQHF. In DNA form, the CDR3 reads TGTGCCAGCAGCTTAGGTGGGTCCCACAATCAGCCCCAGCATTTT.

The J gene is TRBJ1-2, the V gene TRBV7-2; D is uncertain. CDR3 length equals 14 residues. Germline V CDR1 and CDR2: SGHTA, FQGNSA. With 6 bases removed from V and 4 bases from J, the gap between germline ends came to 15 bases. The CDR3 region has the DNA TGTGCCAGCAGTTTTAACGGACTCCTCTATGGCTACACCTTC. Translating gives CASSFNGLLYGYTF. Looking up the rest from reference TRBV7-2 and TRBJ1-2 gives the full variable domain: GAGVSQSPSNKVTEKGKDVELRCDPISGHTALYWYRQSLGQGLEFLIYFQGNSAPDKSGLPSDRFSAERTGGSVSTLTIQRTQQEDSAVYLCASSFNGLLYGYTFGSGTRLTVV.

This chain joins TRBV6-1 and TRBJ2-1; 8 nucleotides line up with TRBD2. V lost 6 bases, J lost 7 bases, and 11 bases stayed unmatched. The CDR3 is 15 amino acids. The V gene's germline CDR1 is MNHNS and CDR2 SASEGT. The CDR3 bases are TGTGCCAGCAGCGCGACTAGCGAGACAAGGAATGAGCAGTTCTTC. It yields the protein CASSATSETRNEQFF.

The V and J genes are TRBV5-6 and TRBJ2-3, with D unresolved. V was cut by 2 bases and J by 0 bases, with 4 bases left in between. The CDR3 extends over 13 amino acids. Germline V gene data show CDR1 as SGHDT and CDR2 as YYEEEE. CDR3 region: CASSFSSTDTQYF. CDR3 DNA sequence: TGTGCCAGCAGCTTTTCTAGCACAGATACGCAGTATTTT.

This chain links TRBV2 with TRBJ2-3; D may be TRBD1 (6 bases). Germline CDR1 and CDR2: SNHLY and FYNNEI. V was pared by 2 bases and J by 3 bases, with 6 bases between. The CDR3 has 13 amino acids. The CDR3 DNA follows: TGTGCCAGCAGTGAAAGGGGGACAGATACGCAGTATTTT. This codes for CASSERGTDTQYF.

CDR3 sequence: CSVQPGTGGSYEQYF. For the CDR3, the DNA is TGCAGCGTCCAACCTGGGACAGGGGGCTCCTACGAGCAGTACTTC. The genes are TRBV29-1 and TRBJ2-7; 11 positions match TRBD1. With V trimmed by 6 bases and J by 0 bases, 7 bases remained unmatched. The CDR3 loop spans 15 amino acids. CDR1 and CDR2 (germline): SQVTM, ANQGSEA.